This TCR beta chain was found in a study of T-cell memory formation after mild COVID-19 (dated by TCRdb to 2020 to 2022). Broadly, across the study: TCR sequence clusters from the two donors were found to be largely donor specific. In a couple of donors, T-cell clones that expanded and contracted after mild COVID-19 were followed by sequencing TCRalpha and TCRbeta repertoires longitudinally. The cohort was made up of two young adult volunteers, one female and one male, who were previously healthy. Paper-wide results and their limitations: Whether the second-wave clones peaking on day 37 were SARS-CoV-2 specific was not confirmed. Some responding clones were found in pre-infection memory, which suggests that pre-existing cross-reactive memory T cells took part in the SARS-CoV-2 response. Contracting CD4+ clones turned up mainly in the CM and EM memory subsets, whereas EMRA was where CD8+ clones were enriched. The study covered only two mild cases, and larger cohorts including severe cases with pre-infection samples were considered necessary. From day 15 to 85, contracting clones showed balanced CD4/CD8 phenotypes, whereas a second wave of clones that expanded from day 15 to 37 leaned towards CD4+.

Note on this clonotype: Its antigen specificity is not known. Per-base qualities were not stored, and no clone one base away is much larger.

PBMCs were isolated by Ficoll-Paque density gradient centrifugation. The instrument was an Illumina NovaSeq 6000. TCRalpha and TCRbeta cDNA libraries were constructed by 5'RACE with constant-segment primers, with sample barcodes and unique molecular identifiers being introduced. Trizol reagent was used to extract RNA from every sample. Libraries were amplified in two PCR steps, with a second sample barcode and Illumina TruSeq adapters added in the second step. Sequencing of the libraries was done on an Illumina NovaSeq, producing 2 x 150 bp paired-end reads. From the authors' description of their analysis: Demultiplexing of reads and collapsing into UMI-guided consensus sequences were performed with migec v1.2.7. Using mixcr v2.1.11, UMI consensuses were aligned to TRA and TRB V and J templates and then assembled into clonotypes. A clonotype was counted as expanded or contracted only when both edgeR and NoisET called the clonotype significant, with the noise models trained on biological replicates. For edgeR calls, the thresholds were a false discovery rate-adjusted p below 0.01 and a log2 fold-change of 1. As an exploratory analysis of dynamics, max-normalized trajectories of the 1000 most abundant clonotypes were examined with PCA combined with hierarchical clustering. Each responding clone was given a CD4 or CD8 phenotype based on the CD4+ and CD8+ repertoires, which had been sequenced separately. In TCRdb, the public reads were trimmed at Q25 with fastp and aligned with MiXCR, with productive beta chains retained. Each CDR3 protein gets just one entry, which takes the most common genes and DNA from the rows behind it. Clone size and V and J calls follow TCRdb, not the original study. The sample has roughly 14,000 distinct CDR3 sequences on record, roughly 23% of them singletons. Clones ranked in the top ten supply 50% to 65% of the sample.

The CDR3, from cysteine to phenylalanine, totals 16 residues. Just CDR3 DNA is preserved here, 48 bases in frame from base 1. For this chain, trimming is 1 base at the V end and 9 bases at the J end, and the number of junction bases without a gene match is 12. CDR1 and CDR2, per the germline V gene, are SGHRS and YFSETQ. Sequenced input: PBMCs or a T cell subset sorted from them (not recorded which). This receptor was obtained from a man aged 18 to 30 who had mild COVID-19 (a few samples of this study predate the infection). The sample titles of this study are shuffled in the database, so cell type and time point are left out; the donor was told from shared clones. The sequence links TRBV5-1 to TRBJ2-1, with 8 bases aligning to TRBD2. DNA sequence: TGCGCCAGCAGCTTGAGGTCGGGGGGGGCCGTTGGTGAGCAGTTCTTC. Translated, it reads CASSLRSGGAVGEQFF.